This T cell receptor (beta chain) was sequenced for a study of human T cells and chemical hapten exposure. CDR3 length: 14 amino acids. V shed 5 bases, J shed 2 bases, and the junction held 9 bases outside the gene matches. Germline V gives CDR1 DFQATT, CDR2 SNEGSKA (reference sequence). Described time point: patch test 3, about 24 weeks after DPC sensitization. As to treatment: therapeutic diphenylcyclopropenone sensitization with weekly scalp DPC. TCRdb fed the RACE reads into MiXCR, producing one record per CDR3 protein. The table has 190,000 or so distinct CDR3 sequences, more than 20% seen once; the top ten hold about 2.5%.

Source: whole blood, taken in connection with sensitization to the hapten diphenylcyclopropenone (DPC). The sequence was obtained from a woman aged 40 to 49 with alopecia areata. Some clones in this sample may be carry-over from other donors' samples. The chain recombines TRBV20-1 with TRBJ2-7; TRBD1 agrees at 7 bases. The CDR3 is CSAPQRQGTYEQYF. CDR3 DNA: TGCAGTGCTCCGCAACGACAGGGTACCTACGAGCAGTACTTC.